This T cell receptor beta chain originates from a study of blood T cell repertoires in COVID-19 (dated by TCRdb to the early 2020s). Concerning the study at large: Collaborator samples came from the United States, Italy and Spain and covered acute and convalescent phases of COVID-19. The prospective study material was composed of cDNA or gDNA derived from T cells, B-cell-depleted T cells, or PBMCs. Where HLA class I and class II types were available, the types were taken from metadata supplied by the sample provider, not from assay-based typing. The repertoires were made available in a free public database intended to serve as a resource for research on the immune response to SARS-CoV-2. Samples came from the ongoing ImmuneRACE study (first 160 participants) plus 1,254 subjects from 6 global collaborators. A de-identified subject ID, COVID-19 status, age in years and sex were almost always included in the sample metadata. Deeply sampled blood TCRbeta repertoires from subjects exposed to, actively infected with, or recovered from COVID-19 were included in the dataset. Results the study describes overall, beyond this receptor: Clinical and demographic metadata were provided uncurated, with the amount varying by source and participant.

About this clone: It has no known antigen specificity. Base qualities are not recorded, but no much larger clone differs from it by a single base.

The immunoSEQ Assay, a bias-controlled multiplex PCR, was used to amplify TCRbeta CDR3 regions from genomic DNA. For the original study's pipeline: The number of nucleated cells in each sample was estimated from the amplification of reference gene primers within the assay. To quantify the absolute abundance of each unique TCRbeta CDR3 rearrangement, sequence reads were collapsed and filtered. For each sample, productive Simpson clonality was calculated as the square root of Simpson's diversity index across productive rearrangements. In its TCRdb copy, this immuneACCESS table keeps in-frame sequences only and misses some clones. Where compared with another copy, unresolved V genes explain less than half of these, and the others have no known cause. V and J calls and clone size come straight from that table; D and trimming were deduced from the DNA. For this sample there are 150,000 or so clones; roughly 87% appear just once. Approximately 3.7% of the sample rests with the top ten.

The germline V gene sets CDR1 to MNHEY and CDR2 to SVGAGI. The trim is 0 bases for V and 2 bases for J, with a gap of 8 bases between the germline ends. The cysteine opens and the phenylalanine closes a CDR3 of 14 amino acids. The sequence is cut down to CDR3 DNA, 42 bases in frame from base 1. In the prospective study, participants were about 18 to 90 years old, resided in fewer than 25 geographic areas of the United States, and were enrolled through a virtual design. Cohort assignment in the prospective study relied on participant-reported clinical history from a screening survey and a study questionnaire. A participant counted as exposed if, within 2 weeks of entering the study, that participant had been in contact with someone who had a PCR-confirmed or clinician-diagnosed COVID-19 case. Each participant in the prospective study had whole blood, serum and a nasopharyngeal or oropharyngeal swab collected by mobile phlebotomists. Over an approximately 2-month period, participants in the prospective study had the option of providing additional blood draws and questionnaires. Before DNA extraction, prospective study blood samples were shipped either frozen or at room temperature.

This receptor was obtained from a woman aged 35 to 49 who had been exposed to COVID-19. Here the chain combines TRBV6-5 and TRBJ2-7, with no confidently assigned D gene. What was sequenced was PBMCs or T cells enriched from blood (not recorded which). The CDR3 in this case is CASSYSGRTYEQYF. The bases are TGTGCCAGCAGTTACTCTGGCAGGACCTACGAGCAGTACTTC.